The entry below gives a single T cell receptor (beta chain) sequence along with its context. Its antigen remains unknown. The germline V gene has CDR1 MNHEY and CDR2 SMNVEV (reference sequence). The trim removed 4 bases at V and 5 bases at J, leaving 12 bases unmatched. This CDR3 is 17 amino acids long. The assay was immunoSEQ multiplex PCR, and TCRdb's table has in-frame clones only and misses some. Among some 340,000 clones listed, 87% were seen once. The data belong to a study of cytomegalovirus exposure and HLA in healthy donors. Findings of the study overall: Published work reported that the classifier diagnosed cytomegalovirus status with high specificity and sensitivity. Rare TCR sequences dominated, though some public TCRs recurred in many donors.

Sequencing was performed on PBMCs. The chain joins TRBV27 to TRBJ1-1; TRBD1 agrees at 11 bases. The clonotype comes from a woman aged 25 to 39 in good health and CMV-seropositive. For the CDR3, the DNA is TGTGCCAGCAGTTCCGGACAGGGGGCGGCAGTAACAACTGAAGCTTTCTTT. Protein sequence: CASSSGQGAAVTTEAFF.